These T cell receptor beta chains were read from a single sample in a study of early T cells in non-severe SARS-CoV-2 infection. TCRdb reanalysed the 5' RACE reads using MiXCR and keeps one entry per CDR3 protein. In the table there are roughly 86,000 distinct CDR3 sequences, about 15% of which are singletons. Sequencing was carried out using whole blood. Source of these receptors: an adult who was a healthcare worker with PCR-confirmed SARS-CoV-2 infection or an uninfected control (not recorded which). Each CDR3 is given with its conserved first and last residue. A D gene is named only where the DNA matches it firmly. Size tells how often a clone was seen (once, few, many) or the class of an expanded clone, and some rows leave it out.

TGTGCCAGCAGCTTGCAGGGACGCCGTGGCTACACCTTC	CASSLQGRRGYTF	TRBJ1-2	NA	TRBV7-8	many
TGTGCCAGCAGAAGCTCACGTTCGAACACCGGGGAGCTGTTTTTT	CASRSSRSNTGELFF	TRBJ2-2	NA	TRBV2	NA
TGTGCCAGCAGTTACGGGGGGGCGCGTAATGAGCAGTTCTTC	CASSYGGARNEQFF	TRBJ2-1	NA	TRBV6-5	many
TGTGCCAGCAGCTTCGCGGGGGGCTTCAATCAGCCCCAGCATTTT	CASSFAGGFNQPQHF	TRBJ1-5	NA	TRBV7-2	NA
TGCAGCGTTGGGCCTCCAGCCAGCTCCTACAATGAGCAGTTCTTC	CSVGPPASSYNEQFF	TRBJ2-1	NA	TRBV29-1	NA
TGTGCCAGCAGCCTCGGGACAATCCCTGGGGCGGAGCAGTTCTTC	CASSLGTIPGAEQFF	TRBJ2-1	NA	TRBV3-1	few
TGCAGTGCTAGAGCTCAGGGGGCGCGGGGAAACACCATATATTTT	CSARAQGARGNTIYF	TRBJ1-3	TRBD1	TRBV20-1	few
TGTGCCAGCAGCTTAGTTGGGACAGGGGGACATGAGCAGTTCTTC	CASSLVGTGGHEQFF	TRBJ2-1	TRBD1	TRBV7-8	NA
TGTGCCAGCAGCTTAGCGGGGGGGCAGTACAATGAGCAGTTCTTC	CASSLAGGQYNEQFF	TRBJ2-1	TRBD2	TRBV11-2	many
TGTGCCACTAAGGGTTCTGAAGCTTTCTTT	CATKGSEAFF	TRBJ1-1	NA	TRBV2	many
TGTGCCAGCAGTTTAGCGGAAAAACTGTTTTTT	CASSLAEKLFF	TRBJ1-4	NA	TRBV12-3/TRBV12-4	NA
TGTGCCAGCAGTTTTCCGGGTCGCTATGGCTACACCTTC	CASSFPGRYGYTF	TRBJ1-2	NA	TRBV12-3/TRBV12-4	NA
TGTGTCAGCAGTTTGGCAGGAGGGTACGGCTACACCTTC	CVSSLAGGYGYTF	TRBJ1-2	NA	TRBV12-3/TRBV12-4	NA
TGCAGCGTCCCACCTGGGGGGGGCGCGGATACGCAGTATTTT	CSVPPGGGADTQYF	TRBJ2-3	NA	TRBV29-1	few
TGTGCCAGTAGTCTAGGGACGGCTACCGGGGAGCTGTTTTTT	CASSLGTATGELFF	TRBJ2-2	NA	TRBV19	many
TGTGCCAGCAGCCAAATGGCGGGGGACAATGAGCAGTTCTTC	CASSQMAGDNEQFF	TRBJ2-1	TRBD2	TRBV11-2	NA
TGCGCCAGCAGCCAAGTAGGGAGGGGCTACACCTTC	CASSQVGRGYTF	TRBJ1-2	NA	TRBV4-1	NA
TGTGCCAGCAGCAAGACAGGCTCTGGAAACACCATATATTTT	CASSKTGSGNTIYF	TRBJ1-3	NA	TRBV7-9	NA
TGCGCCAGCAGCCAAGATGCAGCCAACTCTGGAAACACCATATATTTT	CASSQDAANSGNTIYF	TRBJ1-3	NA	TRBV4-1	NA
TGTGCCAGCAGCAAAGGGGAGGGGGATTCGCTCTTC	CASSKGEGDSLF	TRBJ2-1	NA	TRBV21-1	many
TGCAGTGCTAGACGGGACAGGAACTATGGCTACACCTTC	CSARRDRNYGYTF	TRBJ1-2	TRBD1	TRBV20-1	many
TGTGCAAGTCGCCAAAGACAGGGAATGAGGTATAGCAATCAGCCCCAGCATTTT	CASRQRQGMRYSNQPQHF	TRBJ1-5	NA	TRBV12-2	many
TGCAGTGCAGAGGGACAGCACTATGGCTACACCTTC	CSAEGQHYGYTF	TRBJ1-2	TRBD1	TRBV20-1	many
TGTGCCAGCAGCTTAGCAAGTAACAGAGGAGAGACCCAGTACTTC	CASSLASNRGETQYF	TRBJ2-5	NA	TRBV11-2	NA
TGTGCCATCAAATACGACGGAGGCTACACCTTC	CAIKYDGGYTF	TRBJ1-2	NA	TRBV10-3	NA
TGTGCCAGCAGCGTAGAAGCCAGTTCCTCCCTCGATACGCAGTATTTT	CASSVEASSSLDTQYF	TRBJ2-3	NA	TRBV9	few
TGTGCCAGCAGCGTAGCTGAGACGCCCACTGAAGCTTTCTTT	CASSVAETPTEAFF	TRBJ1-1	NA	TRBV9	NA
TGTGCCAGCAGCCATCAGCCGGGGGGGCACTACAATGAGCAGTTCTTC	CASSHQPGGHYNEQFF	TRBJ2-1	TRBD2	TRBV7-8	many
TGTGCCAGCAGCATTTCGACAGGGAACACAGATACGCAGTATTTT	CASSISTGNTDTQYF	TRBJ2-3	TRBD1	TRBV12-3/TRBV12-4	few
TGTGCCAGCTCACTCCACGGAGGACAGGAGGACACTGAAGCTTTCTTT	CASSLHGGQEDTEAFF	TRBJ1-1	TRBD1	TRBV18	few
TGCAGCGTTGAACTGGGTACCAATGAGCAGTTCTTC	CSVELGTNEQFF	TRBJ2-1	NA	TRBV29-1	few
TGTGCCAGCAGTGAACGCCCCCCCCCAGACAATGAGCAGTTCTTC	CASSERPPPDNEQFF	TRBJ2-1	NA	TRBV6-1	many
TGTGCCAGCAGCTTGGGACCGGCACAAGAGACCCAGTACTTC	CASSLGPAQETQYF	TRBJ2-5	NA	TRBV5-5	many
TGTGCCAGCAGCTTAGACAGGTCTAACACTGAAGCTTTCTTT	CASSLDRSNTEAFF	TRBJ1-1	NA	TRBV7-8	many
TGCAGCACCAACAGGGGGGGCGATGAGCAGTTCTTC	CSTNRGGDEQFF	TRBJ2-1	NA	TRBV29-1	few
TGCAGTGCATCAGGGTCCGAGACCCAGTACTTC	CSASGSETQYF	TRBJ2-5	NA	TRBV20-1	NA
TGTGCCAGCAGCGCTCAGGGGGACAGGGGTGTGTATTTT	CASSAQGDRGVYF	TRBJ2-3	NA	TRBV21-1	NA
TGTGCCAGCAGCCCTCAGACGGATACCTATGGCTACACCTTC	CASSPQTDTYGYTF	TRBJ1-2	NA	TRBV7-9	many
TGTGCCAGCAGCCATCAAGGGACTAATGAAAAACTGTTTTTT	CASSHQGTNEKLFF	TRBJ1-4	NA	TRBV9	NA
TGTGCCAGCAGCCCGAGGCGGGCTACAGATACGCAGTATTTT	CASSPRRATDTQYF	TRBJ2-3	NA	TRBV11-2	NA
TGTGCCAGCAGTGAGGCAGACGCAGATACGCAGTATTTT	CASSEADADTQYF	TRBJ2-3	NA	TRBV6-4	NA
TGTGCCAGCAGGGCGGAGGGGGCAGTTGACACTGAAGCTTTCTTT	CASRAEGAVDTEAFF	TRBJ1-1	TRBD1	TRBV9	NA
TGCGCCAGCAGCCAAGTCGGCAGGGGCCCGAATTCACCCCTCCACTTT	CASSQVGRGPNSPLHF	TRBJ1-6	NA	TRBV4-1	NA
TGCAGCGTTGAAGAAGGGCTAGGGGACAGCCGAGCCTACTCTGGAAACACCATATATTTT	CSVEEGLGDSRAYSGNTIYF	TRBJ1-3	TRBD1	TRBV29-1	NA
TGTGCCAGCAGTCCTAGCGGGGGCAATGAGCAGTTCTTC	CASSPSGGNEQFF	TRBJ2-1	TRBD2	TRBV12-3/TRBV12-4	few
TGTGCCAGCAGCCTAAAATCCTTTGAGGGTTTCTATGAGCAGTTCTTC	CASSLKSFEGFYEQFF	TRBJ2-1	NA	TRBV5-5	NA
TGCGCCAGCAGCTTATTTGCGGGGGCCTCCTACAATGAGCAGTTCTTC	CASSLFAGASYNEQFF	TRBJ2-1	NA	TRBV5-1	few
TGTGCCAGCAGCTTAATGACAGGGAAAGTCACCGGGGAGCTGTTTTTT	CASSLMTGKVTGELFF	TRBJ2-2	TRBD1	TRBV7-3	NA
TGTGCCAGCAGGGGACGCGGAGTTAGAACCGGGGAGCTGTTTTTT	CASRGRGVRTGELFF	TRBJ2-2	NA	TRBV6-1	few
TGCGCCAGCAGCTCCCTTGGGACCATTCAGTACTTC	CASSSLGTIQYF	TRBJ2-4	NA	TRBV4-1	many
TGTGCCAGCAGACTGGATCGTCCAGGGCCGTATGGCTACACCTTC	CASRLDRPGPYGYTF	TRBJ1-2	NA	TRBV7-3	few
TGCAGCGTAGATAAAGGGCTGCCTAGCACAGATACGCAGTATTTT	CSVDKGLPSTDTQYF	TRBJ2-3	NA	TRBV29-1	NA